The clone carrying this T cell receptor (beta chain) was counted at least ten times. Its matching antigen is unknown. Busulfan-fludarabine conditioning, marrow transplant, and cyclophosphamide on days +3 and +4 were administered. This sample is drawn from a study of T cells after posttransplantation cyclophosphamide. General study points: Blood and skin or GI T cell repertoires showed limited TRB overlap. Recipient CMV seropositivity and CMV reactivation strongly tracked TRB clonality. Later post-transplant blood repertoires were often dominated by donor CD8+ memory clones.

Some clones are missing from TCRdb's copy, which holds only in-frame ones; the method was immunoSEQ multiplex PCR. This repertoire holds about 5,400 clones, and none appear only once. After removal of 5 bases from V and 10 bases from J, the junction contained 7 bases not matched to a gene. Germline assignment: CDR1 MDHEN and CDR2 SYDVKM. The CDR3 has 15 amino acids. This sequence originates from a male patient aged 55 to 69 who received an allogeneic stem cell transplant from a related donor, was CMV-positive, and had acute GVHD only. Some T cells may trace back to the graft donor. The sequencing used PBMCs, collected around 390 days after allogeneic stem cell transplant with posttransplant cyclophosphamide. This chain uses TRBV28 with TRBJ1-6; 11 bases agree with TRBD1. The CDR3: CASSKGQGDLSPLHF. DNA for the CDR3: TGTGCCAGCAGTAAGGGACAGGGGGATTTATCACCCCTCCACTTT.